This TCR beta chain was identified during a study of blood T cell repertoires in COVID-19. Study-level information: Specimens from acute and convalescent COVID-19 originated in the United States, Italy and Spain. Sources were T cells, B-cell-depleted T cells, or PBMCs; the material itself was cDNA or gDNA.

The V end lost 4 bases, the J end lost 0 bases, and 12 bases lay between the germline ends. The CDR3 is made up of 15 amino acids. Germline V CDR1 and CDR2: MNHNY, SVGAGI (reference sequence). The authors' processing: Reference gene primer amplification in the assay estimated nucleated cell counts. Profiled with immunoSEQ multiplex PCR; TCRdb holds only in-frame clones, not every one. The V and J calls and clone size come from that table; D and trimming were worked out from the DNA. This table has almost 80,000 clones, 75% to 95% appearing once. Specimen: peripheral blood. The chain couples TRBV6-6 to TRBJ1-2; D gene uncertain. The receptor was derived from an elderly woman with acute or convalescent COVID-19. CDR3 DNA sequence: TGTGCCAGCAGTTCAAAGGGAGTGACTAACTATGGCTACACCTTC. Translated: CASSSKGVTNYGYTF.